Below, 3 T cell receptor beta chains from the same sample are listed, as sequenced in a study of T-cell reconstitution after alpha-beta-depleted transplantation in children. Unique molecular identifiers were used in preparing the TCRbeta library. TCRdb re-derived calls from the PCR reads in MiXCR, one entry per CDR3 protein. The table records around 480,000 distinct CDR3 sequences, approximately 29% of them present only once. The material sequenced was PBMCs from the stem cell graft donor, taken from the stem cell graft. These receptors were obtained from a human donor who donated a stem cell graft to a child with aplastic anemia.

The chain links TRBV20-1 to TRBJ2-1; D remains ambiguous. The CDR3 consists of 12 residues. CDR1 and CDR2 from the germline V gene are DFQATT and SNEGSKA (reference sequence). V lost 1 base and J 11 bases, leaving 12 bases between the germline ends. The CDR3: CSARAGAWKQFF. The DNA of the CDR3 is TGCAGTGCTAGAGCGGGTGCGTGGAAGCAGTTCTTC.

In DNA form, the CDR3 reads TGTGCCAGCAGCCAAGACAGAACGGGAGGGATGAATGAGCAGTTCTTC. Amino acid sequence: CASSQDRTGGMNEQFF. This chain uses TRBV3-1 with TRBJ2-1; TRBD2 matches 8 bases. The germline CDR1 and CDR2 sequences are LGHDT and YNNKEL (reference sequence). There are 16 residues in the CDR3. V was pared by 0 bases and J by 7 bases, with 8 bases of the junction left unmatched.

The rearrangement links TRBV30 to TRBJ2-1; 13 bases match TRBD2. V trimming: 4 bases; J trimming: 0 bases; junction bases outside the gene matches: 12. This CDR3 comprises 19 residues. Germline loops: CDR1 GTSNPN, CDR2 SVGIG (reference sequence). CDR3 sequence: CAWTGLAGEGSSSYNEQFF. Here the CDR3 DNA reads TGTGCCTGGACCGGACTAGCGGGAGAAGGTTCGAGCTCCTACAATGAGCAGTTCTTC.